These T cell receptor beta chains were read from a single sample in a study of blood T cell repertoires in COVID-19. Only in-frame clones appear in the TCRdb table, and some are missing; sequencing was by immunoSEQ multiplex PCR. The profile shows fewer than 200,000 clones, about 80% of them singletons. Sequenced: peripheral blood. Every receptor here comes from a woman aged 55-70 years with COVID-19, enrolled during active disease. CDR3s include the opening cysteine and the closing phenylalanine or tryptophan. Some rows mark clone size as missing; the rest say once, few, many or name a class of expanded clone.

>TRBV9|.|TRBJ2-5
CASSVGASGRVGETQYF
>TRBV18|.|TRBJ2-1
CASSHLFGGFIYNEQFF
>TRBV7-3|.|TRBJ2-2
CASSLSLAGSTGELFF
>TRBV9|.|TRBJ1-3
CASSPRDPSPGSGNTIYF
>TRBV9|.|TRBJ1-6
CASSPGWGENSPLHF
>TRBV19|.|TRBJ2-2
CASSMSNRNTGELFF
>TRBV19|.|TRBJ1-5
CASGGSNQPQHF
>TRBV19|.|TRBJ1-2
CASSATGIYGYTF
>TRBV19|.|TRBJ1-2
CASSAQGDYGYTF
>TRBV18|.|TRBJ2-3
CASSPSGGNTDTQYF
>TRBV28|once|TRBJ2-2
CASSPHGTSGANTGELFF
>TRBV7-9|once|TRBJ2-1
CASSLWTGYDNEQFF
>TRBV28|.|TRBJ2-3
CASSLRRGRVDTQYF
>TRBV7-2|.|TRBJ2-5
CASSLLQGKVQYF
>TRBV28|.|TRBJ2-7
CASSSQLAGDYEQYF
>TRBV6-1|.|TRBJ2-2
CASSEALRGWTGELFF
>TRBV5-1|.|TRBJ1-4
CASSLSLNRYEKLFF
>TRBV9|.|TRBJ1-3
CASSQDLRTGGRNTIYF
>TRBV27|.|TRBJ2-2
CASSSPGTGATGELFF
>TRBV3-1/TRBV3-2|.|TRBJ1-6
CASSPRGASSYNSPLHF
>TRBV27|.|TRBJ2-7
CASRGLVHEQYF
>TRBV4-2|once|TRBJ2-2
CASSQSWPGQGFPGELFF
>TRBV28|.|TRBJ2-2
CASQFNKGLATENTGELFF
>TRBV5-1|.|TRBJ1-4
CASSPTGTTNEKLFF
>TRBV11-3|.|TRBJ2-5
CASSRGETQYF
>TRBV3-1/TRBV3-2|.|TRBJ1-2
CASSQEQGPRVGYTF
>TRBV5-6|.|TRBJ1-5
CASSFRNQPQHF
>TRBV7-3|.|TRBJ2-1
CASSTGTRFDEQFF
>TRBV4-1|many|TRBJ1-1
CASSQEKGLRNTEAFF
>TRBV7-8|.|TRBJ2-2
CASSFPTRMNTGELFF
>TRBV18|.|TRBJ2-5
CASSPMTGPQETQYF
>TRBV5-4|once|TRBJ1-1
CASSPGGGGTEAFF
>TRBV5-1|.|TRBJ2-3
CASSSSSAGTDTQYF
>TRBV2|few|TRBJ2-1
CASSREGKSDEQFF
>TRBV19|.|TRBJ1-1
CASSITGVRTEAFF
>TRBV19|.|TRBJ1-5
CASSDRGGNQPQHF
>TRBV29-1|few|TRBJ2-3
CSVQEGDTQYF
>TRBV7-2|.|TRBJ2-1
CASSLAGGWGEQFF
>TRBV7-2|.|TRBJ1-3
CASNEGGASGNTIYF
>TRBV3-1/TRBV3-2|.|TRBJ1-2
CASSQEPAGGYTF
>TRBV5-1|.|TRBJ1-2
CASSLDRTSGGAGYGYTF
>TRBV7-2|.|TRBJ2-1
CASSPFYNEQFF
>TRBV19|.|TRBJ2-5
CASSAQQQGLKETQYF
>TRBV29-1|once|TRBJ1-3
CSVAPSSGNTIYF
>TRBV21-1|.|TRBJ1-3
CASRIGWTVEIGNTIYF